One sample yielded the 31 T cell receptor beta chains listed below, sequenced in a study of T cells in localized non-small cell lung cancer. Libraries were prepared by immunoSEQ multiplex PCR; TCRdb keeps only in-frame clonotypes and omits some of them. The sample lists over 40,000 clones, more than 70% occurring once. The input for sequencing was peripheral blood, taken before any cancer treatment. These receptors were taken from a female donor aged 60 or older with stage I squamous cell lung carcinoma.

The chain uses TRBV5-4 and TRBJ2-5; 15 nucleotides align to TRBD2. Germline assignment: CDR1 SGHNT and CDR2 YYREEE (reference sequence). V dropped 4 bases and J dropped 11; count of bases not matched to a gene: 12. CDR3 size: 16 residues. CDR3 coding DNA: TGTGCCAGCAGCCACCAGGGACTAGCGGGAGGAATAGGGCAGTACTTC. It codes for CASSHQGLAGGIGQYF.

V usage is TRBV14 and J usage is TRBJ2-1, with D uncertain. Germline CDR1 is SGHDN and CDR2 is FVKESK. The CDR3 length is 14 residues. V was trimmed by 0 bases and J by 10 bases, leaving 13 bases between them. CDR3 protein: CASSQDLLESEQFF. CDR3 sequence (DNA): TGTGCCAGCAGCCAAGATCTCTTAGAGTCCGAGCAGTTCTTC.

V gene TRBV5-3 combines with J gene TRBJ1-5; D might be TRBD1 (5 bases). TRBV5-3 is identified as an open reading frame with a role that is uncertain. V was clipped by 4 bases and J by 0 bases, with 17 bases between them. The CDR3 extends over 17 amino acids. CDR3 in amino acids: CARSLSYGTDSNQPQHF. CDR3 bases: TGTGCCAGAAGCCTAAGTTACGGGACTGATAGCAATCAGCCCCAGCATTTT.

The V call is TRBV7-6, the J call TRBJ2-5; D unresolved. The V and J ends lost 0 bases and 5 bases respectively, with 10 bases between them. Germline CDR1 is SGHVS and CDR2 is FNYEAQ. The CDR3 loop spans 14 amino acids. CDR3 in DNA: TGTGCCAGCAGCTTAGCCGGCCGCCGGGAGACCCAGTACTTC. Protein product: CASSLAGRRETQYF.

The J gene is TRBJ2-5, the V gene TRBV18; D might be TRBD1 or TRBD2, each matching 5 bases. The CDR3 covers 14 residues. In germline, CDR1 is KGHSH, CDR2 LQKENI. V was clipped by 2 bases and J by 4 bases, with 11 bases between them. The CDR3 reads CASSPSGQGETQYF. CDR3 nucleotides: TGTGCCAGCTCACCATCGGGGCAGGGAGAGACCCAGTACTTC.

As DNA, the CDR3 is TGTGCCAGCAGCTTAAGGGGGGGGATATCGGGAGCTAACTATGGCTACACCTTC. Amino acid sequence: CASSLRGGISGANYGYTF. The rearrangement joins TRBV7-8 to TRBJ1-2, with D maybe TRBD1 (6 bases). Germline V gene lookup returns CDR1 SGHVS and CDR2 FQNEAQ. The CDR3 totals 18 residues. V lost 2 bases to trimming and J lost 0 bases, with 19 bases between them.

The CDR3 here is CASSSFQALDKLGGLFF. Written as DNA, the CDR3 is TGTGCCAGCAGCTCCTTCCAGGCACTAGATAAACTCGGTGGGCTGTTTTTT. This chain uses TRBV7-2 with TRBJ2-2; possibly TRBD2 for D (5 bases). This CDR3 contains 17 residues. The V end lost 4 bases, the J end lost 13 bases, and 28 bases lay between the germline ends. Per the germline V gene, CDR1 is SGHTA and CDR2 is FQGNSA.

The DNA of the CDR3 is TGTGCCAGCTCACCACTAGCGGGTGACACCGGGGAGCTGTTTTTT. Translated: CASSPLAGDTGELFF. The rearrangement joins TRBV18 to TRBJ2-2; 7 bases are shared with TRBD2. The CDR3 spans 15 residues. After removal of 1 base from V and 3 bases from J, the junction contained 2 bases not matched to a gene. The germline V gene has CDR1 KGHSH and CDR2 LQKENI.

J is TRBJ1-4 and V is TRBV6-5; the D gene is possibly TRBD1 (5 bases). The CDR3 is made up of 13 amino acids. Germline V gives CDR1 MNHEY, CDR2 SVGAGI. Trimming shortened V by 8 bases and J by 5 bases, and 12 bases separated the two germline ends. DNA of the CDR3: TGTGCCAGCCGGGACGGAACGAATGAAAAACTGTTTTTT. Translating gives CASRDGTNEKLFF.

The chain has TRBV7-2 and TRBJ1-5; D not certain. CDR1 is SGHTA, CDR2 FQGNSA, per germline. Trimming cost V 1 base and J 2 bases, with 12 bases left between them. The CDR3 is made up of 16 amino acids. The CDR3 sequence: CASSLVTLAGNQPQHF. The CDR3 DNA is TGTGCCAGCAGCTTAGTAACATTAGCCGGCAATCAGCCCCAGCATTTT. The variable domain in full, with the rest retrieved from reference TRBV7-2 and TRBJ1-5, is GAGVSQSPSNKVTEKGKDVELRCDPISGHTALYWYRQSLGQGLEFLIYFQGNSAPDKSGLPSDRFSAERTGGSVSTLTIQRTQQEDSAVYLCASSLVTLAGNQPQHFGDGTRLSIL.

The V call is TRBV11-1, the J call TRBJ2-3; D possibly uses TRBD1 or TRBD2 (5 bases each). In germline, CDR1 is SGHAT, CDR2 FQDESV (reference sequence). V shed 2 bases and J shed 6 bases, with 12 bases lying between them. The CDR3 totals 14 residues. CDR3 in DNA: TGTGCCAGCAGCTTAAATAGGGGCGGGGATACGCAGTATTTT. It yields the protein CASSLNRGGDTQYF.

A single count supports this clone. The genes are TRBV19 and TRBJ2-1; 7 bases agree with TRBD2. There are 17 residues in the CDR3. V shed 3 bases and J 10 bases; nucleotides not matched to a gene: 18. Germline CDR1 and CDR2: LNHDA and SQIVND (reference sequence). Here the CDR3 DNA reads TGTGCCAGTAGTATGGGAATCGGGAGGCGGGGACTGGACGAGCAGTTCTTC. Translated: CASSMGIGRRGLDEQFF.

The V gene is TRBV5-1, the J gene TRBJ2-3, with D unclear. Germline CDR1 SGHRS, CDR2 YFSETQ. The CDR3 runs 12 residues. The germline V and J ends were trimmed by 4 bases and 2 bases, with 5 bases remaining between them. The CDR3 region has the DNA TGCGCCAGCAGCCCTGACACAGATACGCAGTATTTT. Its protein product is CASSPDTDTQYF.

The rearrangement uses TRBV5-8 and TRBJ2-7; D is perhaps TRBD2 (5 bases). CDR3 length: 14 residues. V dropped 2 bases and J dropped 0 bases, with 9 bases sitting between them. Germline V gives CDR1 SGHTS, CDR2 YDEGEE. This chain's CDR3 is CASSLSSGSYEQYF. The CDR3 nucleotides are TGTGCCAGCAGCTTATCCAGCGGCTCCTACGAGCAGTACTTC.

Only a few counts were recorded for this clone. This chain uses TRBV5-4 with TRBJ2-7; D might be TRBD1 (6 bases). V was trimmed by 1 base and J by 7 bases, leaving 12 bases between them. The germline CDR1 and CDR2 sequences are SGHNT and YYREEE (reference sequence). This CDR3 has 13 amino acids. The CDR3 is CASSLKGVDEQYF. In nucleotides, the CDR3 is TGTGCCAGCAGCTTGAAGGGGGTAGATGAGCAGTACTTC.

DNA of the CDR3: TGTGCCAGCAGCGTCGCGGCGGGGCCCTACGAGCAGTACTTC. Residues: CASSVAAGPYEQYF. The chain combines TRBV7-3 with TRBJ2-7; TRBD2 is a possible D gene (6 bases). The CDR3 runs 14 residues. Germline CDR1 reads SGHTA; CDR2 reads FQGTGA. The V gene lost 5 bases and the J gene lost 2 bases, with 13 bases spanning the gap.

This chain connects TRBV7-6 to TRBJ2-3, with 7 positions matching TRBD1. V shed 3 bases, J shed 11 bases, and the junction held 11 bases outside the gene matches. The germline CDR1 and CDR2 sequences are SGHVS and FNYEAQ. CDR3 length: 14 residues. DNA of the CDR3: TGTGCCAGCAGCTTTAGGGACAGCGCGACGGGGCAGTATTTT. Translation: CASSFRDSATGQYF. Using reference TRBV7-6 and TRBJ2-3 for the parts outside the CDR3, the full variable domain is GAGVSQSPRYKVTKRGQDVALRCDPISGHVSLYWYRQALGQGPEFLTYFNYEAQQDKSGLPNDRFSAERPEGSISTLTIQRTEQRDSAMYRCASSFRDSATGQYFGPGTRLTVL.

The rearrangement joins TRBV7-9 to TRBJ2-7, with 10 bases that match TRBD1. V lost 4 bases, J lost 3 bases, and 9 bases stayed unmatched. The length of the CDR3 is 16 residues. CDR1 is SEHNR, CDR2 FQNEAQ, per germline (reference sequence). CDR3 nucleotides: TGTGCCAGCAGCTATACTACCGGGACAGGGGTCTACGAGCAGTACTTC. The encoded protein is CASSYTTGTGVYEQYF.

The genes are TRBV7-3 and TRBJ2-7; tentative D call: TRBD2 (6 bases). Per the germline V gene, CDR1 is SGHTA and CDR2 is FQGTGA. The V gene lost 2 bases and the J gene lost 0 bases, with 23 bases spanning the gap. The CDR3 covers 19 residues. As DNA, the CDR3 is TGTGCCAGCAGCTTATGGGCTAGCGCCTATTTGAGGAGCTCCTACGAGCAGTACTTC. Translating it yields CASSLWASAYLRSSYEQYF.

The chain is built from TRBV29-1 and TRBJ1-2; perhaps TRBD1 as D (5 bases). V shed 4 bases and J shed 4 bases, with 22 bases lying between them. There are 16 residues in the CDR3. From germline, CDR1 is SQVTM and CDR2 ANQGSEA. CDR3 coding DNA: TGCAGCGTTGGGACCCACTGGGGGAGGGAGGGCTATGGCTACACCTTC. This sequence encodes CSVGTHWGREGYGYTF.

Notes on this clone: Germline is not matched at one junction end, which may reflect a read error. CDR3 in amino acids: CASSQDFALPHEQLF. DNA for the CDR3: TGCGCCAGCAGCCAAGATTTTGCCCTTCCGCATGAGCAGCTCTTC. The rearrangement joins TRBV4-3 to TRBJ2-1; D gene unclear. CDR3 length equals 15 residues. CDR1 and CDR2 from the germline V gene are LGHNA and YSLEER.

V is TRBV4-3 and J is TRBJ2-7; D is undetermined. The CDR3 is 15 amino acids. V was pared by 0 bases and J by 0 bases, with 9 bases between. Germline CDR1 is LGHNA and CDR2 is YSLEER. DNA for the CDR3: TGCGCCAGCAGCCAAGAGCCCAGCTCCTCCTACGAGCAGTACTTC. Protein: CASSQEPSSSYEQYF.

The genes are TRBV7-8 and TRBJ2-7, with D possibly being TRBD1 (6 bases). Trimming left V 4 bases short and J 3 bases short, with 13 bases between. CDR3 size: 14 residues. Germline V CDR1 and CDR2: SGHVS, FQNEAQ. CDR3 sequence reads: CASSYRQANYEQYF. CDR3 DNA sequence: TGTGCCAGCAGCTACCGACAGGCGAACTACGAGCAGTACTTC.

The chain links TRBV19 to TRBJ2-7, with D hard to call. V shed 1 base and J shed 0 bases, with 10 bases lying between them. There are 15 residues in the CDR3. Germline V gene sequence: CDR1 LNHDA, CDR2 SQIVND (reference sequence). CDR3 coding DNA: TGTGCCAGTAGTATAGTCGGTTCCTCCTCCTACGAGCAGTACTTC. The encoded protein is CASSIVGSSSYEQYF.

The V gene is TRBV6-1, the J gene TRBJ2-7; TRBD2 aligns across 10 bases. V dropped 6 bases and J dropped 4; count of bases not matched to a gene: 6. Looked up from germline, CDR1 is MNHNS and CDR2 is SASEGT. CDR3 length: 14 residues. The DNA of the CDR3 is TGTGCCAGCAGGGCTAGCGGGGGTTCGTACGAGCAGTACTTC. Its protein is CASRASGGSYEQYF.

V gene TRBV29-1 combines with J gene TRBJ2-5, with D perhaps TRBD2 (7 bases). The CDR3 loop spans 11 amino acids. CDR1 and CDR2 from the germline V gene are SQVTM and ANQGSEA. Trimming shortened V by 7 bases and J by 5 bases, and 11 bases separated the two germline ends. In nucleotides, the CDR3 is TGCAGCGGGGGGGGCCCGGAGACCCAGTACTTC. Its translation: CSGGGPETQYF.

The rearrangement links TRBV18 to TRBJ2-3, with D hard to call. CDR3 length: 10 residues. Germline-derived CDR1 and CDR2 are KGHSH and LQKENI. Deletions cut 6 bases from V and 3 bases from J, with 1 base between. CDR3 loop: CASSTDTQYF. The CDR3 nucleotides read TGTGCCAGCTCTACAGATACGCAGTATTTT.

This clone has only a few counts. This chain uses TRBV5-5 with TRBJ2-7, with 9 positions matching TRBD1. CDR3 size: 14 residues. From germline, CDR1 is SGHKS and CDR2 YYEKEE (reference sequence). V shed 0 bases, J shed 2 bases, and the junction held 0 bases outside the gene matches. In nucleotides, the CDR3 is TGTGCCAGCAGCTTGGGACAGGGGGCCTACGAGCAGTACTTC. Protein: CASSLGQGAYEQYF.

The rearrangement uses TRBV28 and TRBJ2-1, with TRBD1 matching 9 bases. This CDR3 is built from 15 residues. The V and J ends lost 4 bases and 8 bases, in that order; junction bases with no gene match: 9. The V gene's germline CDR1 is MDHEN and CDR2 SYDVKM. The CDR3 loop is CASSSAGTGRDEQFF. As DNA, the CDR3 is TGTGCCAGCAGTTCCGCCGGGACAGGGAGGGATGAGCAGTTCTTC.

This chain joins TRBV10-1 and TRBJ2-1; no firm D call. V lost 2 bases to trimming and J lost 7 bases, with 6 bases between them. The germline V gene encodes CDR1 WNHNN and CDR2 SYGVQD (reference sequence). The CDR3 length is 12 residues. DNA of the CDR3: TGCGCCAGCAGTGAGGACGTAAATGAGCAGTTCTTC. Translating gives CASSEDVNEQFF.

The count of this clone is one. The chain carries TRBV9 and TRBJ1-3; 10 bases are a match to TRBD1. From germline, CDR1 is SGDLS and CDR2 YYNGEE. CDR3 length equals 15 residues. The V and J ends lost 4 bases and 7 bases, in that order; junction bases with no gene match: 8. CDR3 DNA: TGTGCCAGCAGCTCCACTCCGGGACAGGGGAACACCATATATTTT. It is translated as CASSSTPGQGNTIYF.